The clone carrying this T cell receptor beta chain was observed many times. Its antigen remains unidentified. TCRdb reprocessed the RT-PCR reads with MiXCR, giving one entry per CDR3 protein. The table shows hundreds of thousands of distinct CDR3 sequences, with about 8% occurring only once. The CDR3 consists of 14 residues. With 4 bases clipped from V and 1 base from J, the junction kept 3 bases outside the gene matches. From germline, CDR1 is SGHVS and CDR2 FQNEAQ. This specimen comes from a study of response to subunit inactivated influenza vaccine. The study's findings and limits: The authors proposed limited new T cell recruitment per seasonal influenza vaccination.

The TCR comes from a man aged 45 to 70 who received an inactivated influenza vaccine. The source material was PBMCs from blood, sampled approximately 25 months after vaccination. The chain recombines TRBV7-8 with TRBJ2-5, with 7 bases identical to TRBD1. The CDR3, as DNA: TGTGCCAGCAGCTCCCGGGACAGCCAAGAGACCCAGTACTTC. Encoded protein: CASSSRDSQETQYF.